The clone carrying this T cell receptor (beta chain) was found a few times. Germline CDR1 SEHNR, CDR2 FQNEAQ (reference sequence). The V gene lost 1 base and the J gene lost 4 bases, with 22 bases spanning the gap. The CDR3 loop spans 18 amino acids. This sample is drawn from a study of blood T cell repertoires in COVID-19. Study-wide context: The United States, Italy and Spain were the sources of the acute and convalescent COVID-19 samples. T cells, B-cell-depleted T cells, or PBMCs provided the cDNA or gDNA that served as material.

In the source study's methods: Cell counts per sample came from amplifying reference gene primers. Here immunoSEQ multiplex PCR was the method, and the copy in TCRdb shows in-frame clones only, minus some. The V and J calls and clone size were taken over from that table, and D and trimming were inferred from the DNA. The table records over 100,000 clones, about four fifths of them present only once. The receptor was isolated from an elderly woman with active or convalescent COVID-19. The chain is built from TRBV7-9 and TRBJ1-1, with D possibly being TRBD1 (6 bases). The sample consisted of peripheral blood. CDR3 residues: CASSLGKPMDSRPTEAFF. DNA of the CDR3: TGTGCCAGCAGCTTAGGGAAACCAATGGACAGTCGGCCCACTGAAGCTTTCTTT.